A selection of T cell receptor beta chains follows, all from one sample in a study of cytomegalovirus exposure and HLA in healthy donors. Generated by immunoSEQ multiplex PCR, the TCRdb table keeps only in-frame clones and is missing some. This listing includes 75,000 to 80,000 clones. What was sequenced was PBMCs. The receptors stem from a man aged 18 to 30 in good health and CMV-seropositive. CDR3s include the opening cysteine and the closing phenylalanine or tryptophan. The D gene is left open where the match is weak.

v_gene	d_gene	j_gene	CDR3nt	CDR3aa
TRBV29-1	-	TRBJ2-7	TGCAGCGTTGTGCAGGGCGAGTCCTACGAGCAGTACTTC	CSVVQGESYEQYF
TRBV27	TRBD1	TRBJ2-7	TGTGCCAGCAGTCCGGGACAGATCTACGAGCAGTACTTC	CASSPGQIYEQYF
TRBV6-5	-	TRBJ2-7	TGTGCCAGCAGCACACGCCGAACGGGATTGGAGCAGTACTTC	CASSTRRTGLEQYF
TRBV4-1	-	TRBJ1-1	TGCGCCAGCAGCCAAGGCAGGGGCTTTGAAGCTTTCTTT	CASSQGRGFEAFF
TRBV7-2	TRBD1	TRBJ1-1	TGTGCCAGCCCACCCGCCCCGGGACAGGGGGGATTTTCAGCTTTCTTT	CASPPAPGQGGFSAFF
TRBV29-1	TRBD1	TRBJ1-2	TGCAGCGTTGAAGGTGGACAGGCGTATGGCTACACCTTC	CSVEGGQAYGYTF
TRBV6-5	-	TRBJ2-7	TGTGCCAGCAGTTCCCCGGGACTCTCCTACGAGCAGTACTTC	CASSSPGLSYEQYF
TRBV19	-	TRBJ2-2	TGTGCCAGTAGTATCGCTGAGGGATCCGGGGAGCTGTTTTTT	CASSIAEGSGELFF
TRBV5-1	-	TRBJ1-6	TGCGCCAGCAGCTTGGGGGGGGTTGGTTCACCCCTCCACTTT	CASSLGGVGSPLHF
TRBV6-1	-	TRBJ2-7	TGTGCCAGCAGTGAAGCGCTTCGGCCGGAGGAGCAGTACTTC	CASSEALRPEEQYF
TRBV7-8	-	TRBJ1-1	TGTGCCAGCAGGAAACAGGTTTTGGGCGACGGTGAAGCTTTCTTT	CASRKQVLGDGEAFF
TRBV5-5	-	TRBJ1-2	TGTGCCAGCAGCTCCGGGGGTGACTATGGCTACACCTTC	CASSSGGDYGYTF
TRBV28	TRBD1	TRBJ2-7	TGTGCCAGCCGGGACAGGGCTTACGAGCAGTACTTC	CASRDRAYEQYF
TRBV6-5	TRBD1	TRBJ1-2	TGTGCCAGCAGCAGGGGGTCGGGCTATGGCTACACCTTC	CASSRGSGYGYTF
TRBV6-1	-	TRBJ2-7	TGTGCCAGCAAGAAGAGGGCAGGGGACCCCTACGAGCAGTACTTC	CASKKRAGDPYEQYF
TRBV5-1	TRBD2	TRBJ2-1	TGCGCCAGCAGCCTACGGACTAGCGGGAGTGAAAAAAACAATGAGCAGTTCTTC	CASSLRTSGSEKNNEQFF
TRBV5-1	-	TRBJ1-2	TGCGCCAGCACCCCCGAAGGGACTACACTTTTAGCTAACTATGGCTACACCTTC	CASTPEGTTLLANYGYTF
TRBV13	TRBD2	TRBJ2-1	TGTGCCAGCAGCTCTTGGACTAGCGGGGGGGTTACCTACAATGAGCAGTTCTTC	CASSSWTSGGVTYNEQFF
TRBV19	TRBD2	TRBJ2-3	TGTGCCAGTAGTATAGACGGACTAGCCAAGAGCACAGATACGCAGTATTTT	CASSIDGLAKSTDTQYF
TRBV5-4	TRBD1	TRBJ2-4	TGTGCCAGGCCTTTCCTTCCGGGACAGTGGAACATTCAGTACTTC	CARPFLPGQWNIQYF
TRBV9	-	TRBJ1-4	TGTGCCAGCAGCGTAGGGGGAGGACCCAATGAAAAACTGTTTTTT	CASSVGGGPNEKLFF
TRBV5-1	-	TRBJ1-1	TGCGCCAGCAGCCCCCGGAGGGGAGGCACTGAAGCTTTCTTT	CASSPRRGGTEAFF
TRBV18	-	TRBJ1-1	TGTGCCAGCTCACCAGGGGAGGCCGGATCGAGCACTGAAGCTTTCTTT	CASSPGEAGSSTEAFF
TRBV5-1	-	TRBJ1-5	TGCGCCAGCAGCTTGCATCCGGGGGACAATCAGCCCCAGCATTTT	CASSLHPGDNQPQHF
TRBV11-2	-	TRBJ2-7	TGTGCCAGCAGCTTTGGGGCATTAGGTGGGACCTACGAGCAGTACTTC	CASSFGALGGTYEQYF
TRBV10-3	TRBD1	TRBJ1-2	TGTGCCATCAGTGAATCGGACAGGGGGCAGGTGTATGGCTACACCTTC	CAISESDRGQVYGYTF
TRBV6-1	TRBD1	TRBJ1-1	TGTGCCAGCAGTGACAGGGGGCCGAAGGTGAACACTGAAGCTTTCTTT	CASSDRGPKVNTEAFF
TRBV15	TRBD1	TRBJ2-2	TGTGCCACCAGCAGAGGGCGAGGGGGCTTTGTCGGCGGGGAGCTGTTTTTT	CATSRGRGGFVGGELFF
TRBV5-6	TRBD1	TRBJ2-3	TGTGCCAGCACCTCCGGGACAGAATTATCAGATACGCAGTATTTT	CASTSGTELSDTQYF
TRBV2	-	TRBJ1-1	TGTGCCAGCACGGACTTCCAAAACACTGAAGCTTTCTTT	CASTDFQNTEAFF
TRBV10-2	TRBD1	TRBJ2-7	TGCGCCAGCAGCCCGGACAGGGCGTGGGAGCAGTACTTC	CASSPDRAWEQYF
TRBV7-2	-	TRBJ2-2	TGTGCCAGCAGCTTAGGAGCTTATAACACCGGGGAGCTGTTTTTT	CASSLGAYNTGELFF
TRBV5-1	TRBD1	TRBJ1-6	TGCGCCAGCAGCATTGTTCCCGGGACAGGGAATTCACCCCTCCACTTT	CASSIVPGTGNSPLHF
TRBV5-4	-	TRBJ1-4	TGTGCCAGCAGCTCTGGACAGCCGTGGGGGAATGGAAAACTGTTTTTT	CASSSGQPWGNGKLFF
TRBV15	TRBD2	TRBJ2-3	TGTGCCACCAGCTGGGGGGGGCTAGCGGGGGGGATCACAGATACGCAGTATTTT	CATSWGGLAGGITDTQYF
TRBV7-8	-	TRBJ1-1	TGTGCCAGCAGCTCCGACCCAGGGGTCCGACGGAACACTGAAGCTTTCTTT	CASSSDPGVRRNTEAFF
TRBV19	-	TRBJ2-7	TGTGCCAGTAGGTCTGGACAGTACGAGCAGTACTTC	CASRSGQYEQYF
TRBV5-1	-	TRBJ2-7	TGCGCCAGCAGCTTGGCAGGCCAACTCTACGAGCAGTACTTC	CASSLAGQLYEQYF
TRBV6-4	TRBD2	TRBJ2-3	TGTGCCAGCAGTGAAGGGGCGGGGGGGCTCGAAGATACGCAGTATTTT	CASSEGAGGLEDTQYF
TRBV27	-	TRBJ1-5	TGTGCCAGCAGTTTAAGACCAGGGAAGCCCCAGCATTTT	CASSLRPGKPQHF
TRBV9	TRBD1	TRBJ2-7	TGTGCCAGCAGCGCAGATCCGACAGGGTACGAGCAGTACTTC	CASSADPTGYEQYF
TRBV5-8	-	TRBJ1-5	TGTGCCAGCAGCTTGGGCCTAAATCAGCCCCAGCATTTT	CASSLGLNQPQHF
TRBV4-1	-	TRBJ2-7	TGCGCCAGCAGTCTTGGGGACTTGGCCTACGAGCAGTACTTC	CASSLGDLAYEQYF
TRBV19	-	TRBJ1-2	TGTGCCAGTAGTATCACTCTTCCAGGCGACACCTTC	CASSITLPGDTF
TRBV27	-	TRBJ1-4	TGTGCCAGCAAAAAAGGGAGAGGCTTTGGTGAAAAACTGTTTTTT	CASKKGRGFGEKLFF
TRBV27	-	TRBJ1-2	TGTGCCAGCAGCGTCATCACAGGGAACTATGGCTACACCTTC	CASSVITGNYGYTF
TRBV11-2	-	TRBJ1-4	TGTGCCAGCAGCCCTATTAGGGGAAGTGAAAAACTGTTTTTT	CASSPIRGSEKLFF
TRBV7-6	TRBD2	TRBJ2-3	TGTGCCAGCAGCGTACCCGGGACTACCACAGATACGCAGTATTTT	CASSVPGTTTDTQYF
TRBV19	-	TRBJ2-3	TGTGCCAGTAGTCACATCGGGACTAGCACAGATACGCAGTATTTT	CASSHIGTSTDTQYF
TRBV5-1	TRBD1	TRBJ2-3	TGCGCCAGCAAACCTTCGGGACAGAGCACAGATACGCAGTATTTT	CASKPSGQSTDTQYF
TRBV5-6	TRBD1	TRBJ2-7	TGTGCCAGCAGCTTGATCCCGGGACAGGGGGTCAACGAGCAGTACTTC	CASSLIPGQGVNEQYF
TRBV28	TRBD2	TRBJ2-3	TGTGCCAGCAGTTTGAGCGGGGGGGCCGGAGATACGCAGTATTTT	CASSLSGGAGDTQYF
TRBV11-2	-	TRBJ2-5	TGTGCCAGCAGCTTTGTCGGCAGGGGAGAGACCCAGTACTTC	CASSFVGRGETQYF
TRBV27	-	TRBJ2-7	TGTGCCAGCAGTTTATCGAGAGGGAGTAGGCACGAGCAGTACTTC	CASSLSRGSRHEQYF
TRBV6-5	-	TRBJ2-1	TGTGCCAGCAGTTACGACTTGGGGGGAGGAGGCAATGAGCAGTTCTTC	CASSYDLGGGGNEQFF
TRBV7-6	-	TRBJ2-1	TGTGCCAGCAGCTTAGCGCCTACAGGACACAATGAGCAGTTCTTC	CASSLAPTGHNEQFF